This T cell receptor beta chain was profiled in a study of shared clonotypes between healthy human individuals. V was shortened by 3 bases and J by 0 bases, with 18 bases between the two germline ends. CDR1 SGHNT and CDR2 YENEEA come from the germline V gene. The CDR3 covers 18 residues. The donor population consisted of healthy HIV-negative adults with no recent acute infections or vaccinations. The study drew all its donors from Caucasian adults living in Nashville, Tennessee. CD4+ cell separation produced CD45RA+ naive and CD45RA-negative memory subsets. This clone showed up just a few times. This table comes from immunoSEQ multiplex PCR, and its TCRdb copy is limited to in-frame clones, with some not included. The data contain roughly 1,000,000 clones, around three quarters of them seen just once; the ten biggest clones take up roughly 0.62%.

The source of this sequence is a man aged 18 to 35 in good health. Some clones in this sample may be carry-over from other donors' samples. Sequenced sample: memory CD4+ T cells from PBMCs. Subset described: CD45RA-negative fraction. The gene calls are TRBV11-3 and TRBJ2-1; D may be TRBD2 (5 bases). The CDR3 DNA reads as TGTGCCAGCAGCTTTATCTTCCTAGCCTCGGGCTCCTACAATGAGCAGTTCTTC. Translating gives CASSFIFLASGSYNEQFF.